Reported below is one T cell receptor beta chain. Trimming pared 5 bases from V and 6 bases from J, leaving 16 bases between. Germline V gene lookup returns CDR1 MNHEY and CDR2 SMNVEV (reference sequence). The CDR3 consists of 14 residues. Preparation of the TCRbeta library used unique molecular identifiers. TCRdb re-called the PCR reads with MiXCR, one entry per CDR3 protein. Among about 640,000 distinct CDR3 sequences listed, roughly 15% were seen once. The entry originates in a study of T-cell reconstitution after alpha-beta-depleted transplantation in children. This sequence was found in a human donor who donated a stem cell graft to a child with acute myeloid leukemia. V is TRBV27 and J is TRBJ1-2, with D tentatively TRBD1 (6 bases). Here the sequenced sample was PBMCs from the stem cell graft donor, taken from the stem cell graft. The CDR3 is CASSPTGGGDGYTF. Written as DNA, the CDR3 is TGTGCCAGCAGTCCCACGGGGGGCGGAGATGGCTACACCTTC.